These T cell receptor beta chains were read from a single sample in a study of cytomegalovirus exposure and HLA in healthy donors. Measured with immunoSEQ multiplex PCR; TCRdb has only the in-frame clones, and not every one. The sample consists of approximately 190,000 clones, around four fifths of them appearing once. Source material: PBMCs. These receptors originate from a woman aged 45-65 years in good health and CMV-seropositive. Both conserved end residues are part of each CDR3. The D gene is left open where the match is weak. Clone size appears in some rows only: once, few, many, or a class for an expanded clone.

d_call,v_call,j_call,clone_size,cdr3_aa,cdr3_nt
TRBD1,TRBV6-6,TRBJ1-4,-,CASMDRAGVGEKLFF,TGTGCCAGCATGGACAGGGCGGGCGTCGGGGAAAAACTGTTTTTT
-,TRBV19,TRBJ1-6,few,CASSSSASRLDSPLHF,TGTGCCAGTAGCTCATCTGCGTCCCGCCTAGATTCACCCCTCCACTTT
TRBD2,TRBV9,TRBJ2-1,-,CASSVAGTSGSYNEQFF,TGTGCCAGCAGCGTAGCCGGGACTAGTGGATCCTACAATGAGCAGTTCTTC
TRBD1,TRBV6-5,TRBJ1-6,-,CASRRRQGVNSPLHF,TGTGCCAGCAGACGCCGACAGGGAGTCAATTCACCCCTCCACTTT
TRBD1,TRBV15,TRBJ2-7,-,CATSTDRGPYEQYF,TGTGCCACCAGCACGGACAGGGGGCCCTACGAGCAGTACTTC
TRBD1,TRBV27,TRBJ1-5,once,CASSLTGGLGPQPQHF,TGTGCCAGCAGTTTGACAGGGGGATTGGGCCCTCAGCCCCAGCATTTT
-,TRBV5-4,TRBJ2-1,-,CASSLEPGRTDNEQFF,TGTGCCAGCAGCTTGGAGCCAGGGCGAACAGACAATGAGCAGTTCTTC
TRBD2,TRBV7-8,TRBJ2-3,-,CASSRRWGLAADTQYF,TGTGCCAGCAGCCGGAGGTGGGGACTAGCTGCGGATACGCAGTATTTT
TRBD2,TRBV2,TRBJ2-1,-,CASSVAGGGNEQFF,TGTGCCAGCAGTGTAGCGGGGGGTGGAAATGAGCAGTTCTTC
TRBD1,TRBV27,TRBJ1-6,-,CASSSLRATGMRHYNSPLHF,TGTGCCAGCAGTTCCCTAAGGGCGACAGGGATGAGGCACTATAATTCACCCCTCCACTTT
-,TRBV27,TRBJ1-2,-,CASSSDSYYGYTF,TGTGCCAGCAGTTCGGACAGTTACTATGGCTACACCTTC
-,TRBV7-6,TRBJ1-1,once,CASDRANTEAFF,TGTGCCAGCGACAGAGCCAACACTGAAGCTTTCTTT
TRBD1,TRBV5-1,TRBJ1-3,-,CASSLGQGFSGNTIYF,TGCGCCAGCAGCTTGGGACAGGGCTTCTCTGGAAACACCATATATTTT
-,TRBV5-1,TRBJ2-7,-,CASSLYAQAPSYEQYF,TGCGCCAGCAGCTTGTATGCGCAGGCACCTTCCTACGAGCAGTACTTC
TRBD2,TRBV6-5,TRBJ2-7,-,CASSYSTSGSYEQYF,TGTGCCAGCAGTTACTCGACTAGCGGCTCGTACGAGCAGTACTTC
-,TRBV9,TRBJ1-2,-,CASSVFDTTTNYGYTF,TGTGCCAGCAGCGTCTTCGACACGACCACTAACTATGGCTACACCTTC
-,TRBV6-5,TRBJ1-5,-,CASSYHQPGGGQPQHF,TGTGCCAGCAGTTACCACCAGCCGGGGGGGGGTCAGCCCCAGCATTTT
TRBD1,TRBV5-6,TRBJ1-6,-,CASSFEIRTGGNSPLHF,TGTGCCAGCAGCTTCGAAATACGGACAGGGGGCAATTCACCCCTCCACTTT
-,TRBV18,TRBJ2-3,-,CASSPPVGTSTDTQYF,TGTGCCAGCTCACCACCGGTCGGGACTAGCACAGATACGCAGTATTTT
-,TRBV6-1,TRBJ1-1,-,CASSEAGHMNTEAFF,TGTGCCAGCAGTGAAGCGGGCCACATGAACACTGAAGCTTTCTTT
-,TRBV7-9,TRBJ2-1,-,CASSLVSVDEQFF,TGTGCCAGCAGCTTAGTGTCGGTTGATGAGCAGTTCTTC
TRBD2,TRBV27,TRBJ2-3,once,CASTPFGLAGGRGTDTQYF,TGTGCCAGCACTCCCTTTGGACTAGCGGGGGGGCGTGGCACAGATACGCAGTATTTT
-,TRBV29-1,TRBJ2-1,-,CSVEERLYNEQFF,TGCAGCGTTGAGGAGCGGCTCTACAATGAGCAGTTCTTC